This T cell receptor beta chain was identified in a study of blood T cell repertoires in COVID-19. About the research overall: The United States, Italy and Spain provided the acute and convalescent COVID-19 samples. From T cells, B-cell-depleted T cells, or PBMCs came the material, which was cDNA or gDNA.

With V trimmed by 0 bases and J by 3 bases, 13 bases remained unmatched. The length of the CDR3 is 18 residues. Per the germline V gene, CDR1 is MGHRA and CDR2 is YSYEKL. Authors' analysis steps: Reference gene primers were amplified, and this amplification served to estimate nucleated cell counts. Libraries were prepared by immunoSEQ multiplex PCR; TCRdb keeps only in-frame clonotypes and omits some of them. V, J and clone size were drawn from that table, and D and trimming were deduced from the DNA. This sample has some 200,000 clones, with around four fifths found just once. The sample consisted of peripheral blood. The chain uses TRBV4-1 and TRBJ1-2, with 7 bases fitting TRBD1. This receptor was taken from a woman in her forties or fifties with active or convalescent COVID-19. The CDR3 DNA reads as TGCGCCAGCAGCCAAGAGGGGGATCGAGGACAGGATTACTATGGCTACACCTTC. Translation gives CASSQEGDRGQDYYGYTF.